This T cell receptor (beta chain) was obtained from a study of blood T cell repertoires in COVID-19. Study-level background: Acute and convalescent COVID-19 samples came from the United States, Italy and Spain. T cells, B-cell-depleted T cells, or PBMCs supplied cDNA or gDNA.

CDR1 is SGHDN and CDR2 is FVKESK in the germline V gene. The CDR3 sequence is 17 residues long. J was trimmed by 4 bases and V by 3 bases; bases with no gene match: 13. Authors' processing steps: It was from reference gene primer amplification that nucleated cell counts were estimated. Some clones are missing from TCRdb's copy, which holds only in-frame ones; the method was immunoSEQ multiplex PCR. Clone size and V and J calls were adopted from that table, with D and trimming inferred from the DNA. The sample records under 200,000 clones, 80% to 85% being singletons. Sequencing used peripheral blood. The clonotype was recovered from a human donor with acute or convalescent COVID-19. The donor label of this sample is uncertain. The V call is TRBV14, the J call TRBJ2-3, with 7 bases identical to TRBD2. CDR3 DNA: TGTGCCAGCAGCCAGCTCACCGGACTAGTCAGCGCAGATACGCAGTATTTT. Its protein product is CASSQLTGLVSADTQYF. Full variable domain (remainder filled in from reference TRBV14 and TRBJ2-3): EAGVTQFPSHSVIEKGQTVTLRCDPISGHDNLYWYRRVMGKEIKFLLHFVKESKQDESGMPNNRFLAERTGGTYSTLKVQPAELEDSGVYFCASSQLTGLVSADTQYFGPGTRLTVL.